This T cell receptor (beta chain) was documented in a study of blood T cell repertoires in COVID-19. About the study: The United States, Italy and Spain provided the acute and convalescent COVID-19 samples. PBMCs, B-cell-depleted T cells, or T cells were the source of the cDNA or gDNA that made up the material.

As originally analysed: By means of reference gene primer amplification, nucleated cell counts were estimated. The repertoire was sequenced with immunoSEQ multiplex PCR; TCRdb's copy has only in-frame clones and lacks some. V and J calls plus clone size are reproduced from that table; the DNA served to infer D and trimming. The table has approximately 320,000 clones, 65% to 90% seen once. Trimming took 2 bases from V and 8 from J, leaving 15 bases between them. The CDR3 is made up of 15 amino acids. The V gene's germline CDR1 is SGHVS and CDR2 FQNEAQ. The receptor was isolated from a human donor in a cohort sampled during active COVID-19. V usage is TRBV7-8 and J usage is TRBJ1-4, with D possibly matching TRBD1 (5 bases). The sequencing input was peripheral blood. CDR3 residues: CASSLFGGGWEKLFF. The DNA for the CDR3 is TGTGCCAGCAGCTTATTCGGGGGTGGATGGGAAAAACTGTTTTTT.